This paragraph covers one TCR beta chain sequence. Genomic DNA per cell subset filled all wells of several immunoSEQ plates. This table comes from immunoSEQ multiplex PCR, and its TCRdb copy is limited to in-frame clones, with some not included. The profile shows about 190,000 clones, 65% to 70% of them singletons. This sample is drawn from a study of shared clonotypes between healthy human individuals. Division of CD4+ cells produced a CD45RA+ naive subset and a CD45RA-negative memory subset. Sequenced: memory CD4+ T cells sorted from blood. As for subset: CD45RA-negative fraction. The source is a man younger than 45 in good health.

CDR3 nucleotide sequence: TGTGCCAGCAGTTTTCGAGGGGGCTCTGGGGCCAACGTCCTGACTTTC. This gives the protein CASSFRGGSGANVLTF. This sequence joins TRBV28 and TRBJ2-6, with a possible D match to TRBD1 (6 bases). The length of the CDR3 is 16 residues. The germline V gene encodes CDR1 MDHEN and CDR2 SYDVKM. V dropped 3 bases and J dropped 0 bases, with 9 bases sitting between them.